This T cell receptor (beta chain) was obtained from a study of T cells in Graves' hyperthyroidism and ophthalmopathy. This CDR3 is built from 13 residues. Per germline, CDR1 SGHAT and CDR2 FQNNGV. Trimming removed 3 bases at V and 3 bases at J, with 9 bases between. Clinical symptoms, serum thyroxine and TRAb, thyroid ultrasound and orbital computed tomography together formed the diagnostic basis. From 10 ml of fresh peripheral blood, PBMCs were isolated. RNA transcripts were the template for amplifying TCR beta CDR3 regions. Using the HTBI primer set, a first-round RT-PCR was run on the TCR CDR3. TCRdb re-called the multiplex PCR reads through MiXCR, storing one row per CDR3 protein. This table holds roughly 38,000 distinct CDR3 sequences, approximately 50% found once.

The chain is built from TRBV11-2 and TRBJ2-7; D is ambiguous. Sequences were obtained from blood. The clonotype originates from a woman in her forties or fifties with Graves' hyperthyroidism that later progressed to Graves' ophthalmopathy. The CDR3 nucleotides read TGTGCCAGCAGCTTGGCCAGAAACTACGAGCAGTACTTC. As protein: CASSLARNYEQYF.